The 2 T cell receptor beta chains reported below all come from one sample, sequenced in a study of blood T cell repertoires in COVID-19. The assay was immunoSEQ multiplex PCR, and TCRdb's table has in-frame clones only and misses some. The data contain a few hundred thousand clones, 88% of them singletons. Specimen: peripheral blood. These receptors were collected from a woman in her 30s with COVID-19, enrolled during active disease.

The V and J genes are TRBV25-1 and TRBJ1-6; 7 nucleotides agree with TRBD1. Germline V gene sequence: CDR1 MGHDK, CDR2 SYGVNS. The V gene end was trimmed by 0 bases and the J gene end by 4 bases; junction bases not matched to a gene: 6. CDR3 length equals 17 residues. The CDR3 protein is CASSEYDRTGYNSPLHF. The CDR3 nucleotides read TGTGCCAGCAGTGAATATGACAGGACAGGATATAATTCACCCCTCCACTTT.

The sample holds a few counts of this clone. The rearrangement links TRBV5-1 to TRBJ1-1, with D uncertain. This CDR3 contains 16 residues. V lost 1 base to trimming and J lost 1 base, with 14 bases between them. CDR1 and CDR2 (germline): SGHRS, YFSETQ. The CDR3 nucleotides are TGCGCCAGCAGCTTGACTATCGGACGGGGGAACACTGAAGCTTTCTTT. Amino acid sequence: CASSLTIGRGNTEAFF.